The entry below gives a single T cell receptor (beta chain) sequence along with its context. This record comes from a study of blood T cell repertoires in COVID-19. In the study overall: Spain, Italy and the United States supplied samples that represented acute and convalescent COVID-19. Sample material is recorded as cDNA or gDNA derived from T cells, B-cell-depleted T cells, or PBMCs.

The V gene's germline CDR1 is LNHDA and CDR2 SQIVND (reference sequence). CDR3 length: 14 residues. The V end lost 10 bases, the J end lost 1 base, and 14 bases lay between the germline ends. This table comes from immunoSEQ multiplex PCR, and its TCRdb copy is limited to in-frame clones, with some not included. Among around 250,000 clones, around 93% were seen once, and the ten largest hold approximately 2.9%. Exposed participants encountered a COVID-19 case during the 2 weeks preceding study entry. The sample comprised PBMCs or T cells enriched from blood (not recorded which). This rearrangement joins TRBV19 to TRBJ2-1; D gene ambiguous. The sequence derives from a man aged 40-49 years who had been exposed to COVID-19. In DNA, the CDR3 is TGTGCCACCTCGCAGGTCGGATCCTACAATGAGCAGTTCTTC. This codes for CATSQVGSYNEQFF.